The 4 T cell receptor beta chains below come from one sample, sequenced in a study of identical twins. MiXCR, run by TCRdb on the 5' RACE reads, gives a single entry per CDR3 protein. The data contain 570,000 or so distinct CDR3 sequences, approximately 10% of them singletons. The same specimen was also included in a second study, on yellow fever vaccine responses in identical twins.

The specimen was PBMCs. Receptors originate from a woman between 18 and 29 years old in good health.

The CDR3 loop is CSARDSSRNYEQYF. CDR3 nucleotide sequence: TGCAGTGCTAGAGATTCTTCCAGGAACTACGAGCAGTACTTC. This chain uses TRBV20-1 with TRBJ2-7, with D unresolved. This CDR3 comprises 14 residues. Trimming cost V 0 bases and J 3 bases, with 12 bases left between them. Germline V gene sequence: CDR1 DFQATT, CDR2 SNEGSKA (reference sequence).

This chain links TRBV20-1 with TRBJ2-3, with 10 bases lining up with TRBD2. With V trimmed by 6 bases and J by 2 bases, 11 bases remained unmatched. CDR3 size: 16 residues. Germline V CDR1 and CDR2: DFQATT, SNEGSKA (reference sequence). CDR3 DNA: TGCAGTGCCATTCCGGCTAGCGGGGGAACCACAGATACGCAGTATTTT. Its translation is CSAIPASGGTTDTQYF.

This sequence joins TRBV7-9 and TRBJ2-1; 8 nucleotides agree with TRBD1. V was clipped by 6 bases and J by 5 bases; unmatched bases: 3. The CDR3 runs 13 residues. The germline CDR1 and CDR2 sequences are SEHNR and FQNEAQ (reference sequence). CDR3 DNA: TGTGCCAGCAGACTGGACAGGGACAATGAGCAGTTCTTC. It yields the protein CASRLDRDNEQFF.

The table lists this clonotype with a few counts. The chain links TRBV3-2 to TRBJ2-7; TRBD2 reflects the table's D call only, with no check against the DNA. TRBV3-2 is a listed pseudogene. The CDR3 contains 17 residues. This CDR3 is CASSNITSGREYYEQYF. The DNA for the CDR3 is TGTGCCAGCAGCAACATTACTAGCGGGAGGGAATACTACGAGCAGTACTTC.